This TCR beta chain appears in the sequencing data of a study of CD8 T cell repertoires and HIV-1 epitope variants. Notes on the study in general: Six of nine antigen-specific clonotypes appeared cross-reactive to autologous or escape variants.

The table came from immunoSEQ multiplex PCR; TCRdb's copy has only in-frame clones and leaves some out. Among thousands of clones listed, about 72% were seen once. CDR1 is SGHNT and CDR2 is YYREEE in the germline V gene (reference sequence). V was trimmed by 0 bases and J by 1 base, leaving 8 bases between them. This CDR3 comprises 14 residues. Turning to this clone: Its antigen remains unidentified.

This chain uses TRBV5-4 with TRBJ2-7; D is undetermined. The specimen sequenced was cultured CD8+ T cells derived from PBMCs. The TCR originated in a male donor with HIV. CDR3 sequence: CASSLGGLSYEQYF. The CDR3 nucleotides read TGTGCCAGCAGCTTGGGTGGGTTGTCCTACGAGCAGTACTTC.